Reported below is one T cell receptor beta chain. Its specificity is not known. This specimen comes from a study of blood T cells in healthy people across ages. Whole-study findings and limits: Estimates based on one million T cells were treated as lower bounds. When set beside aged donors, long-lived donors presented more naive CD4+ cells and higher diversity.

Primers used in a second PCR of about 7 to 12 cycles were a sample-barcoded 5' primer and a J-beta primer mix. TCRdb ran MiXCR on the 5' RACE reads and lists one entry per CDR3 protein. The table shows under 2,000,000 distinct CDR3 sequences, with around 50% occurring only once. CDR1 is MNHEY and CDR2 is SMNVEV in the germline V gene (reference sequence). V gave up 4 bases and J gave up 7 bases, with 17 bases separating them. The CDR3 contains 15 residues. The material sequenced was blood. The gene calls are TRBV27 and TRBJ1-5; D is possibly TRBD1 (6 bases). The sequence was collected from a woman in her thirties or forties in good health. This CDR3 reads CASSSRRGARQPQHF. DNA of the CDR3: TGTGCCAGCAGTTCACGACGGGGGGCTCGACAGCCCCAGCATTTT.